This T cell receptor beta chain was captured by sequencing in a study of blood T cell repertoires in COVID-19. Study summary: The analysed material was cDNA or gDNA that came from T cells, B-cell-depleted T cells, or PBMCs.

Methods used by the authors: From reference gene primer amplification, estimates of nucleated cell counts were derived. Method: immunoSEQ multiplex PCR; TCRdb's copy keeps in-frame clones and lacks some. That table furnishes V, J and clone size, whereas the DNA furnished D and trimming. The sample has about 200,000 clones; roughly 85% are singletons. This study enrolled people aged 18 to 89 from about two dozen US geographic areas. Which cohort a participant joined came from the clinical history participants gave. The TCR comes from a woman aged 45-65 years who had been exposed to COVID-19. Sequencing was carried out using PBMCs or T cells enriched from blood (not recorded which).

The CDR3 sequence is CASSLVNLGDTIYF. DNA for the CDR3: TGTGCCAGCAGCTTGGTCAACCTAGGGGACACCATATATTTT. The J gene is TRBJ1-3, the V gene TRBV7-9; D may be TRBD1 (5 bases). The CDR3 runs 14 residues. Germline loops: CDR1 SEHNR, CDR2 FQNEAQ (reference sequence). V dropped 3 bases and J dropped 8 bases, with 14 bases sitting between them.